The 13 T cell receptor beta chains reported below all come from one sample, sequenced in a study of identical twins. TCRdb reprocessed the 5' RACE reads via MiXCR and lists one record per CDR3 protein. Among roughly 710,000 distinct CDR3 sequences listed, around 6% were seen once. Material for sequencing was naive T cells sorted from blood. Source of these receptors: a man in his late teens or twenties in good health.

This clonotype was seen ten or more times. This chain connects TRBV5-6 to TRBJ2-7; D possibly matches TRBD1 or TRBD2 (5 bases each). Germline CDR1 and CDR2: SGHDT and YYEEEE. V dropped 4 bases and J dropped 9 bases, with 20 bases sitting between them. CDR3 length equals 14 residues. The CDR3 coding sequence is TGTGCCAGCAGCGCCGGGACCCCCGCGCATTGGCAGTACGTC. As protein: CASSAGTPAHWQYV.

The chain is built from TRBV10-3 and TRBJ2-5, with D perhaps matching TRBD2 (5 bases). The V gene lost 2 bases and the J gene lost 4 bases, with 8 bases spanning the gap. The CDR3 runs 13 residues. Germline V CDR1 and CDR2: ENHRY, SYGVKD. The CDR3 DNA is TGTGCCATCAGTGAGGGAGGCATAGAGACCCAGTACTTC. It is translated as CAISEGGIETQYF.

This chain connects TRBV2 to TRBJ2-3; possible D gene TRBD2, 5 bases. This CDR3 region has 15 residues. V lost 4 bases to trimming and J lost 4 bases, with 15 bases between them. The germline CDR1 and CDR2 sequences are SNHLY and FYNNEI. The CDR3 loop is CASSGLSVSPDTQYF. DNA of the CDR3: TGTGCCAGCAGTGGACTATCCGTCTCCCCAGATACGCAGTATTTT. Looking up the rest from reference TRBV2 and TRBJ2-3 gives the full variable domain: EPEVTQTPSHQVTQMGQEVILRCVPISNHLYFYWYRQILGQKVEFLVSFYNNEISEKSEIFDDQFSVERPDGSNFTLKIRSTKLEDSAMYFCASSGLSVSPDTQYFGPGTRLTVL.

The chain joins TRBV12-3 or TRBV12-4 to TRBJ1-2; D is unresolved. The CDR3 is made up of 13 amino acids. Trimming removed 4 bases at V and 0 bases at J, with 6 bases between. CDR3 sequence: CASSSRSNYGYTF. CDR3 DNA sequence: TGTGCCAGCAGTTCCCGATCTAACTATGGCTACACCTTC.

This clonotype was seen repeatedly, ten times or more. This chain connects TRBV5-1 to TRBJ2-1; no definite D call. V dropped 4 bases and J dropped 5 bases, with 10 bases sitting between them. Germline-derived CDR1 and CDR2 are SGHRS and YFSETQ. The CDR3 has 13 amino acids. The CDR3 DNA reads as TGCGCCAGCAGCCTCGGTTACGACAATGAGCAGTTCTTC. It codes for CASSLGYDNEQFF.

This clonotype was seen more than once but under ten times. J is TRBJ2-5 and V is TRBV7-2; possible D gene TRBD1, 6 bases. The germline gives CDR1 SGHTA, CDR2 FQGNSA. Trimming took off 5 bases at V and 5 bases at J, with 15 bases between the two ends. This CDR3 region has 14 residues. As DNA, the CDR3 is TGTGCCAGCAGCAAAAGCCAGGGGCGGGAGACCCAGTACTTC. Translating it yields CASSKSQGRETQYF.

Many counts were recorded for this clonotype. The chain combines TRBV6-1 with TRBJ2-7, with 7 bases that match TRBD1. The germline CDR1 and CDR2 sequences are MNHNS and SASEGT. The CDR3 length is 13 residues. J gave up 4 bases and V 6 bases, and 6 bases lay outside the gene matches. The CDR3 DNA is TGTGCCAGCAGGACAGGGACCTTATACGAGCAGTACGTC. Its translation: CASRTGTLYEQYV.

This clonotype was seen a few times. The V and J genes are TRBV4-2 and TRBJ2-2; 12 bases are shared with TRBD1. CDR3 length: 17 residues. Unmatched junction bases numbered 4, after V lost 0 bases and J lost 5 bases. Germline V gene lookup returns CDR1 LGHNA and CDR2 YNFKEQ. Here the CDR3 reads CASSQDRDRGQTGELFF. DNA of the CDR3: TGTGCCAGCAGCCAAGATCGGGACAGGGGGCAAACCGGGGAGCTGTTTTTT.

The sample holds many counts of this clonotype. The J gene is TRBJ2-3, the V gene TRBV5-5, with 7 bases matching TRBD1. Germline CDR1 is SGHKS and CDR2 is YYEKEE (reference sequence). The CDR3 is made up of 15 amino acids. Trimming at V came to 4 bases and at J to 0 bases, leaving 5 bases not matched to a gene. The CDR3, as DNA: TGTGCCAGCAGCGGGGACAGCCCTAGCACAGATACGCAGTATTTT. Translated, it gives CASSGDSPSTDTQYF.

This clonotype was recorded many times. The rearrangement uses TRBV9 and TRBJ1-1; weak D call: TRBD1 (5 bases). This CDR3 contains 12 residues. Trimming removed 3 bases from V and 5 bases from J, with 8 bases in between. Germline-derived CDR1 and CDR2 are SGDLS and YYNGEE. CDR3 DNA: TGTGCCAGCAGCGACGGGGCTACTGAAGCTTTCTTT. Translated: CASSDGATEAFF. The full variable domain, with the rest looked up from reference TRBV9 and TRBJ1-1, is DSGVTQTPKHLITATGQRVTLRCSPRSGDLSVYWYQQSLDQGLQFLIQYYNGEERAKGNILERFSAQQFPDLHSELNLSSLELGDSALYFCASSDGATEAFFGQGTRLTVV.

At least ten counts were recorded for this clonotype. The rearrangement joins TRBV4-3 to TRBJ2-1; possibly TRBD1 for D (5 bases). The germline V gene encodes CDR1 LGHNA and CDR2 YSLEER. The CDR3 runs 15 residues. Trimming pared 3 bases from V and 6 bases from J, leaving 15 bases between. This CDR3 reads CASSQGTTGANEQFF. CDR3 coding DNA: TGCGCCAGCAGCCAGGGAACTACAGGTGCCAATGAGCAGTTCTTC.

The chain combines TRBV4-3 with TRBJ1-5, with D possibly being TRBD1 (5 bases). Looked up from germline, CDR1 is LGHNA and CDR2 is YSLEER. V lost 0 bases, J lost 7 bases, and 10 bases lay in between. CDR3 size: 14 residues. The CDR3 nucleotides are TGCGCCAGCAGCCAAGACGGGGGAGGCCAGCCCCAGCATTTT. Translation: CASSQDGGGQPQHF.

This clonotype was detected many times. CDR3 protein: CATSDPGSSGANVLTF. As DNA, the CDR3 is TGTGCCACCAGTGACCCCGGTAGCTCTGGGGCCAACGTCCTGACTTTC. The V and J genes are TRBV24-1 and TRBJ2-6; D gene ambiguous. CDR1 KGHDR and CDR2 SFDVKD come from the germline V gene. Trimming shortened V by 4 bases and J by 0 bases, and 9 bases separated the two germline ends. The CDR3 runs to 16 residues.